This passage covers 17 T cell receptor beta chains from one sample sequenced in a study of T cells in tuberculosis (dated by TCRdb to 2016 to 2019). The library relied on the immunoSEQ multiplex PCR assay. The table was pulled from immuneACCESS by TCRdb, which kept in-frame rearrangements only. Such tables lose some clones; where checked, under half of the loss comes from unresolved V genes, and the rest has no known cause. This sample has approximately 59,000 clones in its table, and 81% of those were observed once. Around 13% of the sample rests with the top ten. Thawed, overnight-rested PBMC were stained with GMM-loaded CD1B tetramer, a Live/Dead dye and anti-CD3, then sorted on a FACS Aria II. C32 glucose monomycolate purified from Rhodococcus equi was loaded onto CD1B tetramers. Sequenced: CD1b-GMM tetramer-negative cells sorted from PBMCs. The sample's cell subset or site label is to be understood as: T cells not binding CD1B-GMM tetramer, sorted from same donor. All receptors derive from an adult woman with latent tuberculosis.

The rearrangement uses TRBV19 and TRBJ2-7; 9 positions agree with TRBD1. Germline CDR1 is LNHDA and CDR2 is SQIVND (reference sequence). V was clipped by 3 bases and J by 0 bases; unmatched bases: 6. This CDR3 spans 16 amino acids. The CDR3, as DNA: TGTGCCAGTAGTATCTTGGACAGGGGAAGCTCCTACGAGCAGTACTTC. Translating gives CASSILDRGSSYEQYF.

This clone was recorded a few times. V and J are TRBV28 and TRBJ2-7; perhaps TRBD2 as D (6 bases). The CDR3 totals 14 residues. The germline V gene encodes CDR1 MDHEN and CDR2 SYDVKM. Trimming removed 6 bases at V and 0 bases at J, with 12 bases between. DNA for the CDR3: TGTGCCAGCAGCCCGGGACTTCGCTCCTACGAGCAGTACTTC. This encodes CASSPGLRSYEQYF.

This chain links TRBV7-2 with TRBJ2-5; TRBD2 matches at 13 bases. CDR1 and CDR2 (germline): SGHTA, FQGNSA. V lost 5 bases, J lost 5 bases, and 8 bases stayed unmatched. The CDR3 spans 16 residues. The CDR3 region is CASSVSLAGGLETQYF. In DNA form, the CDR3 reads TGTGCCAGCAGCGTTTCACTAGCGGGGGGGCTGGAGACCCAGTACTTC.

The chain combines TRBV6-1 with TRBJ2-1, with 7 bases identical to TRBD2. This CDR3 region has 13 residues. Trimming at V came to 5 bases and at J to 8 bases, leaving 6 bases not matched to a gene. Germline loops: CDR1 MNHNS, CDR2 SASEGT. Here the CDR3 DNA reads TGTGCCAGCAGTCCACTAGCGAGGGATGAGCAGTTCTTC. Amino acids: CASSPLARDEQFF.

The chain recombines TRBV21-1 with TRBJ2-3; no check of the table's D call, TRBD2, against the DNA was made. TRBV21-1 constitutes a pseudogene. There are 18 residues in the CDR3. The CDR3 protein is CASSKRLAGDNLTNTQYF. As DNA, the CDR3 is TGTGCCAGCAGCAAAAGGCTAGCGGGAGACAACCTCACGAATACGCAGTATTTT.

The CDR3 loop reads CASSPLPLQGIGKTSNQPQHF. As DNA, the CDR3 is TGTGCCAGCAGTCCCCTCCCGTTACAGGGAATCGGTAAAACAAGCAATCAGCCCCAGCATTTT. The V and J genes are TRBV28 and TRBJ1-5; D might be TRBD1 (6 bases). The CDR3 runs 21 residues. Germline loops: CDR1 MDHEN, CDR2 SYDVKM. V lost 5 bases to trimming and J lost 1 base, with 30 bases between them.

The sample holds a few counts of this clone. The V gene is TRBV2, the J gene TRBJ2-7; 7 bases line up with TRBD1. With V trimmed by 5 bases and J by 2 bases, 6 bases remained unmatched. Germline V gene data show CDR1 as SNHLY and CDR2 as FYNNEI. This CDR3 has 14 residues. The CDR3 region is CASSYGQAPYEQYF. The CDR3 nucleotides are TGTGCCAGCAGTTACGGACAGGCTCCCTACGAGCAGTACTTC.

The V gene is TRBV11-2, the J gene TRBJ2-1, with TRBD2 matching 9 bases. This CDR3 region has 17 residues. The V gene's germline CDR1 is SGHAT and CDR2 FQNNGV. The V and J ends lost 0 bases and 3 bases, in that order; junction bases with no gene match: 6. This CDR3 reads CASSLDRDSGSYNEQFF. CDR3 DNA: TGTGCCAGCAGCTTAGATCGGGATAGCGGGAGCTACAATGAGCAGTTCTTC.

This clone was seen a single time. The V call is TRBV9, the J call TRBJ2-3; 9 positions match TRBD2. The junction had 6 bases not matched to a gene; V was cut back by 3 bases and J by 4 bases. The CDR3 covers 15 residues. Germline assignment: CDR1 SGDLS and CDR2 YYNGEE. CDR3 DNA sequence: TGTGCCAGCAGCGCCGGGACTAGCATCGCAGATACGCAGTATTTT. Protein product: CASSAGTSIADTQYF.

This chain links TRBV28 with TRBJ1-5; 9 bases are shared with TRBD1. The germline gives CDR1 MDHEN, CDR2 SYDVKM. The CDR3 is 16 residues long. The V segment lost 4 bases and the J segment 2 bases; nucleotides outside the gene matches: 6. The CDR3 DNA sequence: TGTGCCAGCAGTTCAACAGGGGGCAGAGGCAATCAGCCCCAGCATTTT. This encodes CASSSTGGRGNQPQHF.

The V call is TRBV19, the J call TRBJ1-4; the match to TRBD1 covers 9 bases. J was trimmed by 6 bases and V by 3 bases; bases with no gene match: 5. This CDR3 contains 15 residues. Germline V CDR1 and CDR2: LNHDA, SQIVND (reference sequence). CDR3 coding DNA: TGTGCCAGTAGTATGTGGGACAGGGACCATGAAAAACTGTTTTTT. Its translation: CASSMWDRDHEKLFF. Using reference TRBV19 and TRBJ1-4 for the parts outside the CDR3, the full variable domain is DGGITQSPKYLFRKEGQNVTLSCEQNLNHDAMYWYRQDPGQGLRLIYYSQIVNDFQKGDIAEGYSVSREKKESFPLTVTSAQKNPTAFYLCASSMWDRDHEKLFFGSGTQLSVL.

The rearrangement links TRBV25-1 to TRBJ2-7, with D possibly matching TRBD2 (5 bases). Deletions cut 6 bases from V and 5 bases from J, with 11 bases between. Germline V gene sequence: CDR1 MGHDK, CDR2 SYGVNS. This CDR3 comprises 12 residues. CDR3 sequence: CASSGVLDEQYF. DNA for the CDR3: TGTGCCAGCAGCGGGGTCTTGGACGAGCAGTACTTC.

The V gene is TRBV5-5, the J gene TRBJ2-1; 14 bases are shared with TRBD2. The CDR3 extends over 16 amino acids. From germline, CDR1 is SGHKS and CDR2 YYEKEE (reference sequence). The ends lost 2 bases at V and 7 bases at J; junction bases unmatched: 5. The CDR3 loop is CASSLRLAGGWNEQFF. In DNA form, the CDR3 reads TGTGCCAGCAGCTTACGACTAGCGGGAGGGTGGAATGAGCAGTTCTTC.

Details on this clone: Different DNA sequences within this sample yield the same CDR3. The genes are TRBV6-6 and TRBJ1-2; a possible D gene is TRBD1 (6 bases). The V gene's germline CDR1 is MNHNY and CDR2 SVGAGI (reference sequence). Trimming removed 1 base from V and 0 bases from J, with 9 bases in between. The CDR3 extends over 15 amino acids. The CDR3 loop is CASSYLTGPNYGYTF. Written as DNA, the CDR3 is TGTGCCAGCAGTTACTTAACAGGGCCTAACTATGGCTACACCTTC.

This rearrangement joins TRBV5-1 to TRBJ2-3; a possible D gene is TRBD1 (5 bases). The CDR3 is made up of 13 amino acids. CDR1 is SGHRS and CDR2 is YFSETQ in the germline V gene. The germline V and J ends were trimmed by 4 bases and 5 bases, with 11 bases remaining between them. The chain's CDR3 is CASSPGPGDTQYF. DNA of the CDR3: TGCGCCAGCAGCCCAGGGCCGGGAGATACGCAGTATTTT.

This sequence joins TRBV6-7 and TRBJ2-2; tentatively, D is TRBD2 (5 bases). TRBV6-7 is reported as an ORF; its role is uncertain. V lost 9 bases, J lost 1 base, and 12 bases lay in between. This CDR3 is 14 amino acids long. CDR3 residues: CASLGIGNTGELFF. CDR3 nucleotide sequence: TGTGCCAGTCTCGGGATTGGGAACACCGGGGAGCTGTTTTTT.

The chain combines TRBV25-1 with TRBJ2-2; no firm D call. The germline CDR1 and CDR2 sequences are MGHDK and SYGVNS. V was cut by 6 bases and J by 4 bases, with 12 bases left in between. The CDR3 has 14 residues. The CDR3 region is CASSEHLATGELFF. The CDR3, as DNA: TGTGCCAGCAGCGAACATTTAGCCACCGGGGAGCTGTTTTTT.